These 31 T cell receptor beta chains were all obtained from the same sample, sequenced in a study of T cell responses to AZD1222 COVID-19 vaccine. TCRdb keeps only in-frame clones here, not all; method: immunoSEQ multiplex PCR. Altogether about 92,000 clones are present, approximately 91% being singletons, with the ten largest covering 22%. The specimen comprised peripheral blood, sampled on day 0 of AZD1222 vaccination. The receptors originated from an adult in good health.

CDR3 coding DNA: TGTGCCAGCAGCCAGGGACAGGGTTATCAGCCCCAGCATTTT. Residues: CASSQGQGYQPQHF. The chain recombines TRBV13 with TRBJ1-5; 9 bases match TRBD1. CDR3 size: 14 residues. V gave up 5 bases and J gave up 5 bases; unmatched junction bases: 4. Germline loops: CDR1 PRHDT, CDR2 FYEKMQ (reference sequence).

The chain carries TRBV6-5 and TRBJ1-3; TRBD1 matches 7 bases. The CDR3 loop spans 14 amino acids. Germline V gene data show CDR1 as MNHEY and CDR2 as SVGAGI. Trimming cost V 9 bases and J 0 bases; bases outside gene matches: 5. The CDR3 DNA sequence: TGTGCCAGTAGCACAGGGGACTCTGGAAACACCATATATTTT. As protein: CASSTGDSGNTIYF.

For the CDR3, the DNA is TGTGCCAGTAGTACTTGGGGTTGGTCCTACAATGAGCAGTTCTTC. It translates to CASSTWGWSYNEQFF. The V call is TRBV19, the J call TRBJ2-1; D unclear. Trimming cost V 4 bases and J 1 base, with 11 bases left between them. Germline values: CDR1 LNHDA, CDR2 SQIVND (reference sequence). The CDR3 is 15 amino acids.

The gene calls are TRBV12-3 or TRBV12-4 and TRBJ2-7, with D perhaps matching TRBD1 (5 bases). The CDR3 spans 12 residues. The V end was cut by 5 bases, the J end by 8 bases, with 13 bases between. CDR3 nucleotide sequence: TGTGCCAGCAGTCCCCAGGGTCGCAAGCAGTACTTC. This sequence encodes CASSPQGRKQYF.

The chain links TRBV3-1 (or the pseudogene TRBV3-2) to TRBJ2-5, with TRBD2 matching 8 bases. The CDR3 totals 16 residues. Germline V CDR1 and CDR2: LGHDT, YNNKEL (reference sequence). V trimming: 5 bases; J trimming: 3 bases; junction bases outside the gene matches: 11. The CDR3 coding sequence is TGTGCCAGCAGCACCCGCGTCCAGCGGGGGAAAGAGACCCAGTACTTC. Protein product: CASSTRVQRGKETQYF.

V usage is TRBV21-1 and J usage is TRBJ1-5. TRBV21-1 is termed a pseudogene. CDR3 length: 17 residues. CDR3 sequence reads: CASSHFIRVVSNQPQHF. CDR3 DNA: TGTGCCAGCAGCCATTTTATTAGGGTCGTGAGCAATCAGCCCCAGCATTTT.

The chain joins TRBV28 to TRBJ1-6; D unclear. The CDR3 contains 17 residues. The germline V and J ends were trimmed by 6 bases and 6 bases, with 21 bases remaining between them. Germline V gene sequence: CDR1 MDHEN, CDR2 SYDVKM. CDR3 region: CASSTIRPGVGNSPLHF. The CDR3 nucleotides read TGTGCCAGCAGCACTATAAGACCGGGTGTAGGTAATTCACCCCTCCACTTT.

This chain joins TRBV19 and TRBJ2-3; D is ambiguous. The V gene's germline CDR1 is LNHDA and CDR2 SQIVND (reference sequence). The length of the CDR3 is 13 residues. Trimming shortened V by 6 bases and J by 3 bases, and 10 bases separated the two germline ends. CDR3 nucleotide sequence: TGTGCCAGTAGAAGGCGAAGGACAGATACGCAGTATTTT. Translation: CASRRRRTDTQYF.

V usage is TRBV5-1 and J usage is TRBJ2-5; 8 nucleotides line up with TRBD2. The CDR3 is 17 amino acids. CDR1 and CDR2 from the germline V gene are SGHRS and YFSETQ. J gave up 4 bases and V 1 base, and 12 bases lay outside the gene matches. CDR3 in DNA: TGCGCCAGCAGCTTGACCGGTCCCGGGGGGGCCCCAGAGACCCAGTACTTC. It codes for CASSLTGPGGAPETQYF. The full variable domain, rest sourced from reference TRBV5-1 and TRBJ2-5, is KAGVTQTPRYLIKTRGQQVTLSCSPISGHRSVSWYQQTPGQGLQFLFEYFSETQRNKGNFPGRFSGRQFSNSRSEMNVSTLELGDSALYLCASSLTGPGGAPETQYFGPGTRLLVL.

The chain combines TRBV6-5 with TRBJ1-5; no firm D call. Germline loops: CDR1 MNHEY, CDR2 SVGAGI. The CDR3 totals 15 residues. The V and J ends lost 6 bases and 1 base respectively, with 13 bases between them. DNA of the CDR3: TGTGCCAGCAGCCCCACAGTAAACAGCAATCAGCCCCAGCATTTT. Translated, it gives CASSPTVNSNQPQHF.

In this sample, this clone turned up a few times. The rearrangement uses TRBV7-9 and TRBJ1-2; D might be TRBD1 (5 bases). Between the trimmed V and J ends, which lost 5 bases and 6 bases, there was a span of 19 bases. CDR3 length equals 15 residues. Germline V gene data show CDR1 as SEHNR and CDR2 as FQNEAQ (reference sequence). The CDR3 loop is CASSPFGTPGNGYTF. DNA of the CDR3: TGTGCCAGCAGCCCGTTCGGGACCCCAGGGAATGGCTACACCTTC.

The chain recombines TRBV5-5 with TRBJ1-2; TRBD1 agrees at 8 bases. V gave up 4 bases and J gave up 4 bases; unmatched junction bases: 15. Germline assignment: CDR1 SGHKS and CDR2 YYEKEE (reference sequence). The CDR3 loop spans 17 amino acids. This chain's CDR3 is CASSKHLPGQDFYGYTF. The CDR3 nucleotides are TGTGCCAGCAGCAAACACTTGCCGGGACAGGACTTCTATGGCTACACCTTC. Full variable domain (missing parts from reference TRBV5-5 and TRBJ1-2): DAGVTQSPTHLIKTRGQQVTLRCSPISGHKSVSWYQQVLGQGPQFIFQYYEKEERGRGNFPDRFSARQFPNYSSELNVNALLLGDSALYLCASSKHLPGQDFYGYTFGSGTRLTVV.

The rearrangement uses TRBV29-1 and TRBJ1-2; 11 bases fit TRBD1. The CDR3 loop spans 16 amino acids. Trimming removed 6 bases from V and 0 bases from J; junction bases left unmatched: 9. CDR1 is SQVTM and CDR2 is ANQGSEA in the germline V gene. The CDR3 nucleotides read TGCAGCGTGCGTGAAGGACAGGGGGCGCCTAACTATGGCTACACCTTC. Its translation is CSVREGQGAPNYGYTF.

The chain recombines TRBV3-1 (or the pseudogene TRBV3-2) with TRBJ2-7; D is unclear. The germline V and J ends were trimmed by 1 base and 4 bases, with 8 bases remaining between them. The CDR3 extends over 13 amino acids. Germline V lookup: CDR1 LGHDT, CDR2 YNNKEL (reference sequence). The CDR3 DNA follows: TGTGCCAGCAGCCAAGGGGCATTATACGAGCAGTACTTC. Translated, it gives CASSQGALYEQYF.

The chain combines TRBV7-9 with TRBJ1-3; D gene uncertain. Deletions cut 2 bases from V and 0 bases from J, with 11 bases between. The CDR3 has 16 amino acids. Per germline, CDR1 SEHNR and CDR2 FQNEAQ (reference sequence). The CDR3 reads CASSLQPVLSGNTIYF. In DNA form, the CDR3 reads TGTGCCAGCAGCTTACAACCGGTTCTCTCTGGAAACACCATATATTTT.

The chain couples TRBV5-1 to TRBJ1-4, with unresolved D. V was shortened by 7 bases and J by 0 bases, with 10 bases between the two germline ends. Germline CDR1 reads SGHRS; CDR2 reads YFSETQ. The CDR3 has 14 amino acids. CDR3 residues: CASAETTTNEKLFF. DNA of the CDR3: TGCGCCAGCGCCGAGACCACAACTAATGAAAAACTGTTTTTT.

The chain links TRBV10-3 to TRBJ1-4, with 9 nucleotides matching TRBD1. Germline lookup yields CDR1 ENHRY and CDR2 SYGVKD. CDR3 length equals 15 residues. V shed 6 bases, J shed 2 bases, and the junction held 4 bases outside the gene matches. CDR3 region: CAIRPDRGTNEKLFF. The CDR3 region has the DNA TGTGCCATCAGACCGGACAGGGGCACTAATGAAAAACTGTTTTTT.

The chain uses TRBV12-3 or TRBV12-4 and TRBJ2-2; D remains unclear. CDR3 size: 12 residues. The V end was cut by 5 bases, the J end by 7 bases, with 8 bases between. CDR3 loop: CASSRWGGELFF. DNA of the CDR3: TGTGCCAGCAGTCGGTGGGGCGGGGAGCTGTTTTTT.

V gene TRBV25-1 combines with J gene TRBJ2-7, with TRBD1 as a possible D gene (5 bases). Germline V gene data show CDR1 as MGHDK and CDR2 as SYGVNS. Trimming pared 5 bases from V and 6 bases from J, leaving 23 bases between. The CDR3 has 16 amino acids. The CDR3 here is CASSPLDTYAASEQYF. CDR3 DNA sequence: TGTGCCAGCAGTCCGCTGGACACTTATGCTGCCTCCGAGCAGTACTTC.

CDR3 protein: CSVAGQEHQPQHF. The CDR3 nucleotides are TGCAGCGTTGCCGGACAGGAACATCAGCCCCAGCATTTT. This chain uses TRBV29-1 with TRBJ1-5; 7 positions agree with TRBD1. Germline loops: CDR1 SQVTM, CDR2 ANQGSEA. CDR3 length: 13 residues. Trimming took 4 bases from V and 5 from J; bases not matched to a gene: 5.

The chain has TRBV4-2 and TRBJ1-1; no clear D gene. The CDR3 covers 13 residues. Trimming left V 5 bases short and J 1 base short, with 8 bases between. In germline, CDR1 is LGHNA, CDR2 YNFKEQ. CDR3 DNA: TGTGCCAGCAGCACCCGGGGGAACACTGAAGCTTTCTTT. Amino acids: CASSTRGNTEAFF.

This rearrangement joins TRBV7-9 to TRBJ1-6; D is unclear. CDR3 length: 11 amino acids. Germline lookup yields CDR1 SEHNR and CDR2 FQNEAQ (reference sequence). V was clipped by 3 bases and J by 15 bases, with 9 bases between them. This CDR3 is CASSLQFNLHF. The CDR3 nucleotides read TGTGCCAGCAGCTTGCAATTCAACCTCCACTTT.

This sequence joins TRBV6-1 and TRBJ2-3; the D is unclear. Germline V gives CDR1 MNHNS, CDR2 SASEGT. V was shortened by 1 base and J by 0 bases, with 5 bases between the two germline ends. The CDR3 has 14 amino acids. For the CDR3, the DNA is TGTGCCAGCAGTGAAGGTTTTAGCACAGATACGCAGTATTTT. It codes for CASSEGFSTDTQYF.

This chain connects TRBV6-5 to TRBJ1-1, with 9 bases fitting TRBD1. Trimming at V came to 0 bases and at J to 4 bases, leaving 6 bases not matched to a gene. The CDR3 length is 16 residues. Germline V lookup: CDR1 MNHEY, CDR2 SVGAGI. The CDR3 here is CASSYSSTGGVTEAFF. As DNA, the CDR3 is TGTGCCAGCAGTTACTCCTCTACAGGGGGCGTCACTGAAGCTTTCTTT.

The chain links TRBV25-1 to TRBJ1-2; D uncertain. The CDR3 spans 14 residues. V shed 2 bases and J shed 4 bases, with 11 bases lying between them. CDR1 and CDR2 (germline): MGHDK, SYGVNS. The CDR3 DNA follows: TGTGCCAGCAGTGAAGAATTGGGCTCCTATGGCTACACCTTC. Protein: CASSEELGSYGYTF.

The V and J genes are TRBV7-3 and TRBJ1-2, with no clear D. Germline values: CDR1 SGHTA, CDR2 FQGTGA. The CDR3 loop spans 12 amino acids. Deletions cut 4 bases from V and 8 bases from J, with 11 bases between. CDR3 bases: TGTGCCAGCAGCTCAGACACCGGCGGCTACACCTTC. It codes for CASSSDTGGYTF.

The chain joins TRBV28 to TRBJ1-2, with unresolved D. Trimming took off 3 bases at V and 5 bases at J, with 10 bases between the two ends. This CDR3 has 13 residues. The germline CDR1 and CDR2 sequences are MDHEN and SYDVKM. The chain's CDR3 is CASSLNLGYGYTF. The CDR3 DNA reads TGTGCCAGCAGTTTGAATTTAGGATATGGCTACACCTTC.

The chain joins TRBV27 to TRBJ2-1; D assignment may be TRBD1 or TRBD2 (6 bases each). The V gene's germline CDR1 is MNHEY and CDR2 SMNVEV (reference sequence). CDR3 length: 17 amino acids. Trimming cost V 2 bases and J 1 base, with 15 bases left between them. The CDR3 sequence is CASSLTRGQGSYNEQFF. Here the CDR3 DNA reads TGTGCCAGCAGTTTAACGCGGGGACAAGGATCCTACAATGAGCAGTTCTTC.

This chain uses TRBV11-2 with TRBJ2-5; D not certain. V was cut by 5 bases and J by 5 bases, with 15 bases left in between. The V gene's germline CDR1 is SGHAT and CDR2 FQNNGV. CDR3 length: 14 residues. CDR3 amino acids: CASSLQSSVETQYF. In DNA, the CDR3 is TGTGCCAGCAGCCTACAGAGCTCGGTCGAGACCCAGTACTTC.

This clone was found once. V is TRBV6-5 and J is TRBJ2-7; TRBD1 aligns across 8 bases. Germline V gives CDR1 MNHEY, CDR2 SVGAGI. V trimming: 9 bases; J trimming: 2 bases; junction bases outside the gene matches: 3. CDR3 length equals 12 residues. CDR3 DNA sequence: TGTGCCAGTAAGACAGGGGCCTACGAGCAGTACTTC. It encodes CASKTGAYEQYF.

The chain has TRBV7-2 and TRBJ1-1, with D possibly being TRBD1 (6 bases). Germline CDR1 SGHTA, CDR2 FQGNSA. This CDR3 has 15 amino acids. V lost 3 bases and J 3 bases, leaving 14 bases between the germline ends. DNA of the CDR3: TGTGCCAGCAGCTTTAACGCGGACAGTTACACTGAAGCTTTCTTT. Translated: CASSFNADSYTEAFF.